This T cell receptor (beta chain) stems from a study of CD8 T cells in ankylosing spondylitis (TCRdb year 2017). In the study overall: T cell receptor beta repertoires were profiled in healthy donors and ankylosing spondylitis patients so that disease-linked TCR variants could be found. Peripheral blood was sampled, and synovial fluid was also collected from ankylosing spondylitis patients. The full study cohort comprised 25 or so ankylosing spondylitis patients and some 100 healthy donors.

General conclusions and limits of the study: In peripheral blood, the disease-linked clones were found at relatively low frequencies and had a CD8+ phenotype. Some TCR beta motif variants had previously been reported in synovial fluid and blood of reactive arthritis patients, which suggested common disease-initiation mechanisms. A TCR beta motif of several highly homologous amino acid variants appeared characteristic of blood from ankylosing spondylitis patients. The disease-linked clones were reported as significantly enriched in matched synovial fluid samples from ankylosing spondylitis patients.

The sequencer listed for this sample is Illumina HiSeq 2500. TCR beta libraries were prepared by quantitative 5'-RACE with molecular barcodes. Processing in the source paper ran as follows. Disease-linked TCR variants were identified with a new computational method built on a probabilistic model of VDJ rearrangement. In-frame beta chains were kept once TCRdb had trimmed the public reads at Q25 with fastp and called clones with MiXCR. When rows share a CDR3 protein, they turn into one entry using the most common DNA and genes. It is TCRdb's table, rather than the study itself, that gives the V and J calls and clone size. This sample is represented by under 400,000 distinct CDR3 sequences; around 10% of them were singletons. The ten largest make up roughly 9% of the sample. This clonotype was seen ten or more times. The clone's antigen remains unknown. No qualities accompany the bases; no much larger clone lies one base away.

Here V drops 3 bases and J drops 4 bases, and the junction holds 6 bases not matched to any gene. Taken from cysteine to phenylalanine, the CDR3 has 16 residues. The only DNA kept is the CDR3, 48 bases in frame from the first base. The germline V gene specifies SGHDT as CDR1 and YYEEEE as CDR2. The V and J segments used are TRBV5-6 and TRBJ2-1; 11 bases in the middle match TRBD2. The receptor comes from a female donor with ankylosing spondylitis or in good health (not recorded which). The sample comprised blood, either unsorted or a sorted T cell fraction (not recorded which). The sequenced DNA: TGTGCCAGCAGCTCGGGACTAGCGGAGATATACAATGAGCAGTTCTTC. It codes for CASSSGLAEIYNEQFF.